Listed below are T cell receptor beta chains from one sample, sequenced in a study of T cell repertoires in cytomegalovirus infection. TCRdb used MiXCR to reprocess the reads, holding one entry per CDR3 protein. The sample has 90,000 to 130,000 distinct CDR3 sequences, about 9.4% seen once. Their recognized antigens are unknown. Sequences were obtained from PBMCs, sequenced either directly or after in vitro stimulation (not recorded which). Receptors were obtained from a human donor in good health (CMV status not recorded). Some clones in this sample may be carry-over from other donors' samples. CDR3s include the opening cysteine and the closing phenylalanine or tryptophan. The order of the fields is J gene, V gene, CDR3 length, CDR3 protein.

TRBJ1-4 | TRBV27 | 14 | CASSLSGRQEKLFF
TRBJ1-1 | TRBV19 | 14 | CASTLTAMNTEAFF
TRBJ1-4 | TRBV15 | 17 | CATSRDAGIATNEKLFF
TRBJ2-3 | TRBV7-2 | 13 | CASSAYNTDTQYF
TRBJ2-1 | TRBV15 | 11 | CATSNHDEQFF
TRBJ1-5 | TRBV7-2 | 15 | CASSLDRRINQPQHF
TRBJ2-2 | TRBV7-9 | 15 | CASGTPQGVTGELFF
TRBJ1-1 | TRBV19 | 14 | CASSRGGMNTEAFF
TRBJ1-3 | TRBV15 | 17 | CATSRDLGTGPGNTIYF
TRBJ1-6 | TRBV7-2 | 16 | CASSTSPDPGASPLHF
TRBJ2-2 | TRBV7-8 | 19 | CASSLARLGTGGKNGELFF
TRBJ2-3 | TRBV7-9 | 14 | CAGTLGTRGDTQYF
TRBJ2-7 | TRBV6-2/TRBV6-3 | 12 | CASTLAVGEQYF
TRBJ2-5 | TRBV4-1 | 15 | CASNIGTGGHETQYF
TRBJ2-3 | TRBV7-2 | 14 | CASSFGPPPDTQYF